A selection of T cell receptor beta chains follows, all from one sample in a study of T-cell memory formation after mild COVID-19. TCRdb fed the 5' RACE reads into MiXCR, producing one record per CDR3 protein. The sample yields some 300,000 distinct CDR3 sequences, more than 20% seen once. Sequencing was carried out using PBMCs or a T cell subset sorted from them (not recorded which). These receptors originate from a man younger than 35 who had mild COVID-19 (a few samples of this study predate the infection). Cell type and time point are not known. CDR3s include the opening cysteine and the closing phenylalanine or tryptophan. D genes are given only for firm matches. Clone sizes are given selectively: once, few, many, or a class where the clone is expanded.

CDR3: CASSLADNIQETQYF; DNA: TGCGCCAGCAGCTTGGCCGACAACATCCAAGAGACCCAGTACTTC; D: NA; size: few; J: TRBJ2-5; length: 15; V: TRBV5-1
CDR3: CASSVSGGPYNEQFF; DNA: TGTGCCAGCAGCGTCAGCGGGGGGCCATACAATGAGCAGTTCTTC; D: TRBD2; size: NA; J: TRBJ2-1; length: 15; V: TRBV9
CDR3: CASSQEGARGYTF; DNA: TGCGCCAGCAGCCAAGAAGGGGCGAGGGGCTACACCTTC; D: NA; size: few; J: TRBJ1-2; length: 13; V: TRBV4-3
CDR3: CSASNGPQHF; DNA: TGCAGTGCTAGTAACGGTCCCCAGCATTTT; D: NA; size: NA; J: TRBJ1-5; length: 10; V: TRBV20-1
CDR3: CASSFGQGSSYEQYF; DNA: TGTGCCAGCAGCTTCGGACAGGGGAGCTCCTACGAGCAGTACTTC; D: TRBD1; size: NA; J: TRBJ2-7; length: 15; V: TRBV11-2
CDR3: CASSLVIGAEAFF; DNA: TGTGCCAGCAGCTTAGTAATCGGGGCTGAAGCTTTCTTT; D: NA; size: NA; J: TRBJ1-1; length: 13; V: TRBV7-2
CDR3: CASSRGRVPGELFF; DNA: TGTGCCAGCAGCAGAGGGAGGGTTCCCGGGGAGCTGTTTTTT; D: TRBD2; size: few; J: TRBJ2-2; length: 14; V: TRBV7-8
CDR3: CASSQGRQEIYGYTF; DNA: TGCGCCAGCAGCCAAGGTCGACAGGAGATCTATGGCTACACCTTC; D: NA; size: NA; J: TRBJ1-2; length: 15; V: TRBV4-1
CDR3: CASSLEEAGGNEQFF; DNA: TGCGCCAGCAGCCTCGAGGAAGCGGGGGGGAATGAGCAGTTCTTC; D: TRBD2; size: many; J: TRBJ2-1; length: 15; V: TRBV5-1
CDR3: CASSQHPKSGGDTQYF; DNA: TGTGCCAGCAGCCAACACCCCAAGTCCGGGGGAGATACGCAGTATTTT; D: NA; size: few; J: TRBJ2-3; length: 16; V: TRBV7-3
CDR3: CASSQANALNEQFF; DNA: TGCGCCAGCAGCCAGGCCAATGCTCTCAATGAGCAGTTCTTC; D: NA; size: NA; J: TRBJ2-1; length: 14; V: TRBV4-3
CDR3: CASSFDGGYQETQYF; DNA: TGTGCCAGCAGTTTTGACGGGGGATACCAAGAGACCCAGTACTTC; D: NA; size: few; J: TRBJ2-5; length: 15; V: TRBV12-3/TRBV12-4
CDR3: CASSRGGARETQYF; DNA: TGTGCCAGCAGCAGGGGGGGAGCGAGAGAGACCCAGTACTTC; D: NA; size: few; J: TRBJ2-5; length: 14; V: TRBV11-2
CDR3: CASSQDNRGFSTDTQYF; DNA: TGTGCCAGCAGCCAAGATAACAGGGGGTTCAGCACAGATACGCAGTATTTT; D: TRBD1; size: NA; J: TRBJ2-3; length: 17; V: TRBV14
CDR3: CASSPPMSQGVAGANVLTF; DNA: TGTGCCAGCAGCCCCCCAATGTCGCAGGGAGTAGCGGGGGCCAACGTCCTGACTTTC; D: NA; size: NA; J: TRBJ2-6; length: 19; V: TRBV9
CDR3: CASSQELARQGDVEAFF; DNA: TGTGCCAGCAGCCAAGAACTGGCGAGACAGGGGGATGTTGAAGCTTTCTTT; D: TRBD1; size: NA; J: TRBJ1-1; length: 17; V: TRBV3-1
CDR3: CASSPGRNQGTQYF; DNA: TGTGCCAGCTCACCCGGGAGGAACCAGGGGACGCAGTATTTT; D: NA; size: few; J: TRBJ2-3; length: 14; V: TRBV18
CDR3: CSARQGDYENF; DNA: TGCAGCGCTCGACAGGGGGATTATGAAAACTTT; D: TRBD1; size: NA; J: TRBJ1-6; length: 11; V: TRBV29-1
CDR3: CSASPPQGIPEAFF; DNA: TGCAGTGCTAGTCCTCCCCAGGGTATCCCTGAAGCTTTCTTT; D: NA; size: few; J: TRBJ1-1; length: 14; V: TRBV20-1
CDR3: CASSARLAGRTGELFF; DNA: TGTGCCAGCAGCGCAAGACTAGCCGGGAGGACCGGGGAGCTGTTTTTT; D: TRBD2; size: NA; J: TRBJ2-2; length: 16; V: TRBV7-2
CDR3: CASTPDRGLRYEQFF; DNA: TGTGCCAGCACTCCAGACAGGGGGCTTCGGTATGAGCAGTTCTTC; D: TRBD1; size: few; J: TRBJ2-1; length: 15; V: TRBV6-6
CDR3: CASSQVELAGGPDTQYF; DNA: TGTGCCAGCAGCCAAGTGGAATTAGCGGGGGGGCCAGATACGCAGTATTTT; D: TRBD2; size: few; J: TRBJ2-3; length: 17; V: TRBV4-2
CDR3: CASSQDAVNTEAFF; DNA: TGTGCCAGCAGCCAGGACGCAGTGAACACTGAAGCTTTCTTT; D: NA; size: NA; J: TRBJ1-1; length: 14; V: TRBV3-1
CDR3: CASSQGATQYF; DNA: TGTGCCAGCAGTCAGGGGGCGACCCAGTACTTC; D: TRBD1; size: few; J: TRBJ2-5; length: 11; V: TRBV6-5
CDR3: CASSLMPGQETQYF; DNA: TGTGCCAGCAGCTTAATGCCGGGGCAAGAGACCCAGTACTTC; D: NA; size: few; J: TRBJ2-5; length: 14; V: TRBV11-2
CDR3: CASSYRTGGDEKLFF; DNA: TGTGCCAGCAGTTACCGGACAGGGGGCGATGAAAAACTGTTTTTT; D: TRBD1; size: NA; J: TRBJ1-4; length: 15; V: TRBV6-2/TRBV6-3
CDR3: CASSWIPSGQGDGYTF; DNA: TGTGCCAGCAGCTGGATACCCTCAGGACAGGGAGACGGCTACACCTTC; D: TRBD1; size: few; J: TRBJ1-2; length: 16; V: TRBV7-9
CDR3: CASSIPGTYSGANVLTF; DNA: TGTGCCAGTAGTATCCCCGGGACATACTCTGGGGCCAACGTCCTGACTTTC; D: NA; size: few; J: TRBJ2-6; length: 17; V: TRBV19
CDR3: CASSLDPGGINTDTQYF; DNA: TGCGCCAGCAGCTTGGATCCGGGAGGAATAAACACAGATACGCAGTATTTT; D: TRBD2; size: few; J: TRBJ2-3; length: 17; V: TRBV5-1
CDR3: CASSRQQGAGNTEAFF; DNA: TGTGCCAGCTCCCGTCAGCAGGGGGCTGGGAACACTGAAGCTTTCTTT; D: TRBD1; size: NA; J: TRBJ1-1; length: 16; V: TRBV12-3/TRBV12-4
CDR3: CASSSTGSLDYGGYTF; DNA: TGCGCCAGCAGCTCTACAGGGAGTCTCGACTACGGCGGCTACACCTTC; D: NA; size: NA; J: TRBJ1-2; length: 16; V: TRBV5-1
CDR3: CASSQDWDRGNSPLHF; DNA: TGCGCCAGCAGCCAAGATTGGGACAGGGGTAATTCACCCCTCCACTTT; D: TRBD1; size: NA; J: TRBJ1-6; length: 16; V: TRBV4-3
CDR3: CASSIPGGTYNEQFF; DNA: TGTGCCAGCTCAATCCCCGGGGGGACTTACAATGAGCAGTTCTTC; D: TRBD2; size: few; J: TRBJ2-1; length: 15; V: TRBV27
CDR3: CASGRSRVMGSNQPQHF; DNA: TGTGCCAGCGGAAGGTCCAGGGTGATGGGAAGCAATCAGCCCCAGCATTTT; D: NA; size: few; J: TRBJ1-5; length: 17; V: TRBV27
CDR3: CASSPPGHSTQYF; DNA: TGTGCCAGCAGTCCGCCGGGACACAGTACGCAGTATTTT; D: NA; size: few; J: TRBJ2-3; length: 13; V: TRBV12-3/TRBV12-4
CDR3: CSVEGGVNYGYTF; DNA: TGCAGCGTTGAAGGGGGGGTTAACTATGGCTACACCTTC; D: NA; size: once; J: TRBJ1-2; length: 13; V: TRBV29-1
CDR3: CASSAPGQTNYGYTF; DNA: TGTGCCAGCAGTGCCCCGGGACAGACTAACTATGGCTACACCTTC; D: TRBD1; size: NA; J: TRBJ1-2; length: 15; V: TRBV6-5
CDR3: CASSRDSGLYEQYF; DNA: TGCGCCAGCAGTCGGGACAGTGGACTCTACGAGCAGTACTTC; D: TRBD1; size: few; J: TRBJ2-7; length: 14; V: TRBV5-1
CDR3: CASSLVPVTDTQYF; DNA: TGTGCCAGCAGCTTAGTTCCGGTCACAGATACGCAGTATTTT; D: NA; size: few; J: TRBJ2-3; length: 14; V: TRBV7-2
CDR3: CASSFQLRETQYF; DNA: TGTGCCAGCAGTTTTCAACTCCGGGAGACCCAGTACTTC; D: NA; size: NA; J: TRBJ2-5; length: 13; V: TRBV28
CDR3: CASSLLIIGEQFF; DNA: TGCGCCAGCAGCTTGTTGATAATCGGTGAGCAGTTCTTC; D: NA; size: few; J: TRBJ2-1; length: 13; V: TRBV5-1
CDR3: CATTPGVDTQYF; DNA: TGTGCCACCACACCGGGGGTAGATACGCAGTATTTT; D: NA; size: NA; J: TRBJ2-3; length: 12; V: TRBV25-1
CDR3: CASSLVSEQYF; DNA: TGCGCCAGCAGCTTGGTTAGCGAGCAGTACTTC; D: NA; size: many; J: TRBJ2-7; length: 11; V: TRBV5-1
CDR3: CASSLGSGWETQYF; DNA: TGTGCCAGCAGCTTAGGTAGCGGATGGGAGACCCAGTACTTC; D: NA; size: NA; J: TRBJ2-5; length: 14; V: TRBV7-2
CDR3: CASSLGGARGTQYF; DNA: TGTGCCAGCAGTTTAGGTGGTGCGCGGGGGACGCAGTATTTT; D: TRBD2; size: NA; J: TRBJ2-3; length: 14; V: TRBV12-3/TRBV12-4
CDR3: CSVEGQGDYEQYF; DNA: TGCAGCGTTGAAGGACAGGGGGACTACGAGCAGTACTTC; D: TRBD1; size: NA; J: TRBJ2-7; length: 13; V: TRBV29-1
CDR3: CASSLLAEGGTGELFF; DNA: TGTGCCAGCAGCTTGTTGGCGGAGGGGGGGACCGGGGAGCTGTTTTTT; D: NA; size: few; J: TRBJ2-2; length: 16; V: TRBV5-4
CDR3: CASSSRVSVNEQFF; DNA: TGTGCCAGCAGCTCGCGGGTGTCCGTCAATGAGCAGTTCTTC; D: NA; size: NA; J: TRBJ2-1; length: 14; V: TRBV7-9